The 15 T cell receptor beta chains in this list originate from one sample, sequenced in a study of human T cells and chemical hapten exposure. TCRdb reprocessed the RACE reads with MiXCR, giving one entry per CDR3 protein. This sample has approximately 350,000 distinct CDR3 sequences; under 9% occur once, and the top ten carry about 8%. The time point: patch test 1, 2 weeks after DPC sensitization. Sample treatment: therapeutic diphenylcyclopropenone sensitization with weekly scalp DPC. This sample comprised whole blood, obtained in connection with sensitization to the hapten diphenylcyclopropenone (DPC). The origin of the receptors is a woman between 18 and 29 years old with alopecia areata. Some clones in this sample may be carry-over from other donors' samples.

This clonotype appeared a few times. The chain carries TRBV29-1 and TRBJ1-1; 7 bases are shared with TRBD1. Trimming took 2 bases from V and 4 from J; bases not matched to a gene: 7. The CDR3 length is 14 residues. Germline assignment: CDR1 SQVTM and CDR2 ANQGSEA. DNA for the CDR3: TGCAGCGTTGAATTGTCGACAGGGCTCACTGAAGCTTTCTTT. It codes for CSVELSTGLTEAFF.

This clonotype has just a few counts. The chain uses TRBV20-1 and TRBJ2-3; D remains unclear. The V gene's germline CDR1 is DFQATT and CDR2 SNEGSKA (reference sequence). CDR3 length: 11 amino acids. Trimming cost V 7 bases and J 4 bases, with 9 bases left between them. The CDR3 sequence: CSVPWPDTQYF. The CDR3, as DNA: TGCAGTGTCCCATGGCCAGATACGCAGTATTTT.

This clonotype was recorded at least ten times. This chain joins TRBV7-6 and TRBJ1-1; TRBD1 aligns across 9 bases. Germline CDR1 SGHVS, CDR2 FNYEAQ. V dropped 2 bases and J dropped 1; count of bases not matched to a gene: 8. There are 17 residues in the CDR3. CDR3 sequence: CASSLNPGTGPNTEAFF. The CDR3, as DNA: TGTGCCAGCAGCTTAAACCCCGGGACAGGGCCGAACACTGAAGCTTTCTTT.

The V call is TRBV2, the J call TRBJ2-1; TRBD1 might be the D (5 bases). The CDR3 spans 13 residues. Trimming took off 6 bases at V and 15 bases at J, with 21 bases between the two ends. Germline V gives CDR1 SNHLY, CDR2 FYNNEI. This CDR3 is CASSVDNFGLGFF. The CDR3, as DNA: TGTGCCAGCAGCGTGGACAATTTTGGCCTGGGGTTCTTC.

This clonotype has at least ten counts. This sequence joins TRBV28 and TRBJ1-2; perhaps TRBD1 as D (5 bases). Deletions cut 2 bases from V and 5 bases from J, with 12 bases between. The CDR3 is 14 residues long. The germline V gene encodes CDR1 MDHEN and CDR2 SYDVKM. CDR3 nucleotide sequence: TGTGCCAGCAGTTTAAGGCAGGGAGGGTATGGCTACACCTTC. Amino acid sequence: CASSLRQGGYGYTF.

The chain is built from TRBV28 and TRBJ1-2; 7 bases fit TRBD1. The CDR3 is 14 amino acids. Germline trimming cut 6 bases from V and 6 bases from J; bases unmatched to any gene: 10. The germline V gene encodes CDR1 MDHEN and CDR2 SYDVKM. The CDR3 DNA follows: TGTGCCAGCAGCCCCCTCCAGGGGGTGGATGGCTACACCTTC. Encoded protein: CASSPLQGVDGYTF.

This clonotype has ten or more counts. CDR3 in amino acids: CASSPGVADNQPQHF. CDR3 in DNA: TGTGCCAGCTCACCGGGAGTGGCAGACAATCAGCCCCAGCATTTT. The chain links TRBV18 to TRBJ1-5; D is uncertain. Trimming pared 3 bases from V and 3 bases from J, leaving 12 bases between. Germline CDR1 is KGHSH and CDR2 is LQKENI. This CDR3 region has 15 residues.

V is TRBV13 and J is TRBJ2-5; unclear D gene. The CDR3 spans 11 residues. V lost 8 bases to trimming and J lost 0 bases, with 4 bases between them. The germline CDR1 and CDR2 sequences are PRHDT and FYEKMQ (reference sequence). DNA for the CDR3: TGTGCCAGCGGACACCAAGAGACCCAGTACTTC. Translating gives CASGHQETQYF.

This clonotype came up many times. The chain recombines TRBV4-3 with TRBJ1-5; a possible D gene is TRBD1 (5 bases). CDR3 length: 15 residues. V lost 0 bases to trimming and J lost 4 bases, with 10 bases between them. Per germline, CDR1 LGHNA and CDR2 YSLEER. The CDR3 loop reads CASSQDNGGNQPQHF. DNA for the CDR3: TGCGCCAGCAGCCAAGATAATGGGGGGAATCAGCCCCAGCATTTT.

The sample holds many counts of this clonotype. The V call is TRBV4-3, the J call TRBJ2-3, with D unclear. V was cut by 0 bases and J by 0 bases, with 7 bases left in between. The CDR3 has 15 amino acids. Germline CDR1 is LGHNA and CDR2 is YSLEER. CDR3 in amino acids: CASSQEPFSTDTQYF. CDR3 nucleotide sequence: TGCGCCAGCAGCCAAGAACCCTTTAGCACAGATACGCAGTATTTT.

Concerning this clonotype: With a much larger clone just one base away, this may be a read error. No conserved phenylalanine or tryptophan is present at the end of the CDR3, so a read error is the likely explanation. V gene TRBV5-1 combines with J gene TRBJ2-5; D is possibly TRBD2 (5 bases). Germline loops: CDR1 SGHRS, CDR2 YFSETQ. The ends were cut back, 0 bases at V and 2 bases at J, with 11 bases in the middle. CDR3 size: 15 residues. The DNA for the CDR3 is TGCGCCAGCAGCTTGGTCGGACTGGAACAAGAGACCCAGTACTAC. It yields the protein CASSLVGLEQETQYY.

The chain employs TRBV7-2 and TRBJ1-2; 9 nucleotides agree with TRBD1. The J segment lost 2 bases and the V segment lost 3 bases, leaving 1 base of the junction unmatched. The length of the CDR3 is 14 residues. Germline V gives CDR1 SGHTA, CDR2 FQGNSA. The CDR3 coding sequence is TGTGCCAGCAGCTTCACAGGGGGCAACTATGGCTACACCTTC. Translation: CASSFTGGNYGYTF.

The chain links TRBV7-9 to TRBJ2-3; the match to TRBD2 covers 9 bases. This CDR3 is built from 16 residues. Trimming at V came to 5 bases and at J to 5 bases, leaving 11 bases not matched to a gene. Germline loops: CDR1 SEHNR, CDR2 FQNEAQ (reference sequence). The CDR3 DNA is TGTGCCAGCAGCCTGATGGGCGGGGGGGCCGGAGATACGCAGTATTTT. It codes for CASSLMGGGAGDTQYF.

V and J are TRBV7-2 and TRBJ1-2; 9 positions match TRBD1. Germline CDR1 SGHTA, CDR2 FQGNSA. The CDR3 loop spans 15 amino acids. Unmatched junction bases numbered 9, after V lost 4 bases and J lost 6 bases. The CDR3 protein is CASSYPGQGKDGYTF. The CDR3 bases are TGTGCCAGCAGCTATCCGGGACAGGGTAAGGATGGCTACACCTTC.

There are a few counts of this clonotype. The chain uses TRBV2 and TRBJ1-1; 11 bases fit TRBD1. In germline, CDR1 is SNHLY, CDR2 FYNNEI. Germline trimming cut 6 bases from V and 4 bases from J; bases unmatched to any gene: 4. The CDR3 totals 14 residues. The CDR3 here is CASRTGTGGTEAFF. In DNA form, the CDR3 reads TGTGCCAGCAGAACCGGGACAGGGGGCACTGAAGCTTTCTTT. Filled out from reference TRBV2 and TRBJ1-1, the complete variable domain reads EPEVTQTPSHQVTQMGQEVILRCVPISNHLYFYWYRQILGQKVEFLVSFYNNEISEKSEIFDDQFSVERPDGSNFTLKIRSTKLEDSAMYFCASRTGTGGTEAFFGQGTRLTVV.